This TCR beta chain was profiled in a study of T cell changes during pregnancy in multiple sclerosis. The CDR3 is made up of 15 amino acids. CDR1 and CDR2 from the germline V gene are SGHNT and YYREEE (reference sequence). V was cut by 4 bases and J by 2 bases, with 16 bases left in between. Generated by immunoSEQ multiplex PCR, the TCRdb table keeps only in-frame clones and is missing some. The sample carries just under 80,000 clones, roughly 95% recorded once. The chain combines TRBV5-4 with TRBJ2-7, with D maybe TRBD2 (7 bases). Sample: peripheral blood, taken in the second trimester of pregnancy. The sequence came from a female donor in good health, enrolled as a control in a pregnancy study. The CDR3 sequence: CASSTGGGGAYEQYF. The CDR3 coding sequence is TGTGCCAGCAGCACGGGCGGCGGGGGCGCCTACGAGCAGTACTTC.